Below are 26 T cell receptor beta chains sequenced from a single sample in a study of T cell responses to AZD1222 COVID-19 vaccine. Profiling relied on immunoSEQ multiplex PCR, and the TCRdb table lists in-frame clones only, not all of them. Among around 140,000 clones listed, roughly 85% were seen once. Sequences were derived from peripheral blood, sampled on day 0 of AZD1222 vaccination. All receptors derive from an adult in good health.

CDR3 in DNA: TGTGCCAGCACCCGGGGGGGACAGGGGGCGACTTATAGCAATCAGCCCCAGCATTTT. This translates into CASTRGGQGATYSNQPQHF. The chain uses TRBV6-4 and TRBJ1-5; 12 bases align to TRBD1. The CDR3 is made up of 19 amino acids. V gave up 7 bases and J gave up 0 bases; unmatched junction bases: 13. Germline CDR1 MRHNA, CDR2 SNTAGT.

This clone was counted only a few times. This chain uses TRBV7-6 with TRBJ2-2; D is possibly TRBD1 (5 bases). Trimming cost V 4 bases and J 0 bases, with 12 bases left between them. Per germline, CDR1 SGHVS and CDR2 FNYEAQ. The CDR3 covers 16 residues. This CDR3 reads CASSSQGLANTGELFF. The CDR3 DNA sequence: TGTGCCAGCAGCTCCCAGGGCCTCGCGAACACCGGGGAGCTGTTTTTT.

This chain uses TRBV2 with TRBJ1-6, with 8 bases aligning to TRBD1. The germline CDR1 and CDR2 sequences are SNHLY and FYNNEI. The CDR3 runs to 15 residues. Trimming removed 7 bases from V and 7 bases from J; junction bases left unmatched: 9. The chain's CDR3 is CASTAQGGMNSPLHF. For the CDR3, the DNA is TGTGCCAGCACGGCACAGGGGGGAATGAATTCACCCCTCCACTTT.

By sample fraction, this clone is medium-sized. The chain recombines TRBV19 with TRBJ2-3, with D hard to call. Germline CDR1 and CDR2: LNHDA and SQIVND (reference sequence). The V end was cut by 6 bases, the J end by 0 bases, with 13 bases between. This CDR3 has 15 residues. The CDR3 DNA is TGTGCCAGTAGGTATGGCGGATATAGCACAGATACGCAGTATTTT. It yields the protein CASRYGGYSTDTQYF.

This clone was counted a few times. The chain recombines TRBV5-6 with TRBJ1-2; 9 bases match TRBD1. This CDR3 contains 15 residues. V was pared by 4 bases and J by 4 bases, with 8 bases of the junction left unmatched. Germline V gene sequence: CDR1 SGHDT, CDR2 YYEEEE. CDR3 in DNA: TGTGCCAGCAGCCACCGGGACAGGGTATCCTATGGCTACACCTTC. Translation: CASSHRDRVSYGYTF.

The rearrangement joins TRBV6-5 to TRBJ1-2; 8 bases match TRBD1. Germline CDR1 reads MNHEY; CDR2 reads SVGAGI. The CDR3 covers 13 residues. With V trimmed by 8 bases and J by 8 bases, 10 bases remained unmatched. CDR3 nucleotide sequence: TGTGCCAGCCTTGCTCCCGGACAGGGAGGCTACACCTTC. Its translation: CASLAPGQGGYTF.

This chain connects TRBV19 to TRBJ2-1; D remains ambiguous. The CDR3 is 15 residues long. Germline V CDR1 and CDR2: LNHDA, SQIVND (reference sequence). Trimming removed 0 bases from V and 9 bases from J, with 15 bases in between. CDR3 sequence reads: CASSIDGSVVGEQFF. As DNA, the CDR3 is TGTGCCAGTAGTATAGATGGCTCCGTTGTGGGTGAGCAGTTCTTC.

This rearrangement joins TRBV19 to TRBJ1-1; the match to TRBD1 covers 10 bases. The J segment lost 5 bases and the V segment lost 5 bases, leaving 8 bases of the junction unmatched. Germline V gene lookup returns CDR1 LNHDA and CDR2 SQIVND (reference sequence). This CDR3 is 15 amino acids long. This chain's CDR3 is CASSYRDRGKTEAFF. The CDR3 bases are TGTGCCAGTAGTTACCGGGACAGGGGTAAAACTGAAGCTTTCTTT.

The chain joins TRBV7-2 to TRBJ2-4, with 7 bases fitting TRBD1. Germline loops: CDR1 SGHTA, CDR2 FQGNSA. There are 15 residues in the CDR3. Trimming removed 0 bases from V and 6 bases from J; junction bases left unmatched: 5. DNA of the CDR3: TGTGCCAGCAGCTTAGCCGGACAGGTGACAAACATTCAGTACTTC. It translates to CASSLAGQVTNIQYF.

Within the sample, this clone is medium-sized (0.01 to 0.1%). The chain joins TRBV13 to TRBJ2-7, with 12 bases identical to TRBD1. The CDR3 sequence is 16 residues long. V was pared by 6 bases and J by 4 bases, with 10 bases of the junction left unmatched. The germline gives CDR1 PRHDT, CDR2 FYEKMQ (reference sequence). CDR3 protein: CASRSGGTGGTYEQYF. CDR3 nucleotide sequence: TGTGCCAGCAGGTCCGGTGGGACAGGGGGCACATACGAGCAGTACTTC.

The chain links TRBV4-1 to TRBJ2-3; D is ambiguous. The CDR3 contains 13 residues. Germline-derived CDR1 and CDR2 are MGHRA and YSYEKL. The V and J ends lost 0 bases and 1 base respectively, with 2 bases between them. The CDR3 nucleotides are TGCGCCAGCAGCCAAGAGCGCACAGATACGCAGTATTTT. It is translated as CASSQERTDTQYF.

Remarks on this clone: This specimen includes other DNA sequences encoding the same CDR3. The chain is built from TRBV12-3 or TRBV12-4 and TRBJ1-2; weak D call: TRBD1 (5 bases). V lost 5 bases to trimming and J lost 7 bases, with 14 bases between them. This CDR3 comprises 13 residues. The CDR3 bases are TGTGCCAGCAGTCCAAGTGAGGGACTTGGCTACACCTTC. As protein: CASSPSEGLGYTF.

As DNA, the CDR3 is TGCGCCAGCAGCCCGACCCCGGGACAGGGGAATTCACCCCTCCACTTT. This gives the protein CASSPTPGQGNSPLHF. This chain links TRBV5-1 with TRBJ1-6; 10 nucleotides match TRBD1. The CDR3 runs to 16 residues. The ends lost 4 bases at V and 7 bases at J; junction bases unmatched: 8. The V gene's germline CDR1 is SGHRS and CDR2 YFSETQ. The variable domain in full, completed from reference TRBV5-1 and TRBJ1-6, reads KAGVTQTPRYLIKTRGQQVTLSCSPISGHRSVSWYQQTPGQGLQFLFEYFSETQRNKGNFPGRFSGRQFSNSRSEMNVSTLELGDSALYLCASSPTPGQGNSPLHFGNGTRLTVT.

The V and J genes are TRBV11-3 and TRBJ2-7; D perhaps matches TRBD2 (7 bases). With 5 bases removed from V and 2 bases from J, the gap between germline ends came to 13 bases. Germline loops: CDR1 SGHNT, CDR2 YENEEA. The CDR3 is 14 amino acids. DNA for the CDR3: TGTGCCAGCAGCGAAGGGGGGGGACCCTACGAGCAGTACTTC. Its protein product is CASSEGGGPYEQYF. Supplemented by reference TRBV11-3 and TRBJ2-7, the full variable domain reads EAGVVQSPRYKIIEKKQPVAFWCNPISGHNTLYWYLQNLGQGPELLIRYENEEAVDDSQLPKDRFSAERLKGVDSTLKIQPAELGDSAVYLCASSEGGGPYEQYFGPGTRLTVT.

The V and J genes are TRBV29-1 and TRBJ2-7, with 7 bases that match TRBD1. From germline, CDR1 is SQVTM and CDR2 ANQGSEA. The CDR3 totals 15 residues. The J segment lost 0 bases and the V segment lost 0 bases, leaving 5 bases of the junction unmatched. CDR3 bases: TGCAGCGTTGAAGATTGGCAGGGGGTCTCCTACGAGCAGTACTTC. This encodes CSVEDWQGVSYEQYF.

The CDR3 spells CASSPQGQGIFSEQYF. CDR3 bases: TGTGCCAGCAGCCCCCAGGGCCAGGGTATTTTCTCCGAGCAGTACTTC. The chain combines TRBV11-2 with TRBJ2-7; a possible D gene is TRBD1 (5 bases). Looked up from germline, CDR1 is SGHAT and CDR2 is FQNNGV. This CDR3 is built from 16 residues. The V end lost 5 bases, the J end lost 6 bases, and 23 bases lay between the germline ends. The full variable domain, completed using reference TRBV11-2 and TRBJ2-7, is EAGVAQSPRYKIIEKRQSVAFWCNPISGHATLYWYQQILGQGPKLLIQFQNNGVVDDSQLPKDRFSAERLKGVDSTLKIQPAKLEDSAVYLCASSPQGQGIFSEQYFGPGTRLTVT.

The CDR3 is CASSSHPRGGDTEAFF. The CDR3 coding sequence is TGTGCCAGCAGCTCCCACCCCCGAGGGGGCGACACTGAAGCTTTCTTT. The chain recombines TRBV11-2 with TRBJ1-1, with 7 nucleotides matching TRBD1. Germline trimming cut 4 bases from V and 3 bases from J; bases unmatched to any gene: 11. The CDR3 extends over 16 amino acids. CDR1 and CDR2 (germline): SGHAT, FQNNGV.

This chain connects TRBV5-1 to TRBJ1-2; possibly TRBD1 for D (6 bases). Germline assignment: CDR1 SGHRS and CDR2 YFSETQ. Trimming took 3 bases from V and 5 from J, leaving 11 bases between them. This CDR3 is 13 amino acids long. Here the CDR3 DNA reads TGCGCCAGCAGCTACGGACAGCATTATGGCTACACCTTC. The encoded protein is CASSYGQHYGYTF.

V and J are TRBV2 and TRBJ2-7; 7 bases align to TRBD1. In germline, CDR1 is SNHLY, CDR2 FYNNEI. The CDR3 is 12 residues long. V gave up 6 bases and J gave up 5 bases; unmatched junction bases: 4. The CDR3 DNA reads as TGTGCCAGCAGGACAGGGTCCCACGAGCAGTACTTC. Translation gives CASRTGSHEQYF.

The chain carries TRBV28 and TRBJ1-1; possible D gene TRBD1, 6 bases. The CDR3 has 14 amino acids. The ends were cut back, 1 base at V and 4 bases at J, with 10 bases in the middle. Germline CDR1 is MDHEN and CDR2 is SYDVKM. The DNA of the CDR3 is TGTGCCAGCAGTTTATTCGGGGGGCCCACTGAAGCTTTCTTT. Its translation: CASSLFGGPTEAFF.

The chain is built from TRBV6-1 and TRBJ2-7; 9 bases map to TRBD2. V shed 3 bases, J shed 1 base, and the junction held 13 bases outside the gene matches. The CDR3 is 18 residues long. CDR1 is MNHNS, CDR2 SASEGT, per germline. CDR3 in DNA: TGTGCCAGCAGTGATCGTGCGGGGGGGCCTAGGTATTCCTACGAGCAGTACTTC. Residues: CASSDRAGGPRYSYEQYF.

The chain couples TRBV7-9 to TRBJ2-7; 7 positions agree with TRBD2. The CDR3 loop spans 14 amino acids. J lost 5 bases, V lost 3 bases, and 7 bases had no gene match. The germline gives CDR1 SEHNR, CDR2 FQNEAQ (reference sequence). CDR3 region: CASSFWEGLDEQYF. CDR3 DNA sequence: TGTGCCAGCAGCTTTTGGGAGGGACTCGACGAGCAGTACTTC.

The rearrangement joins TRBV5-1 to TRBJ2-1; perhaps D is TRBD1 or TRBD2 (5 bases each). There are 13 residues in the CDR3. Trimming stripped 4 bases from V and 6 bases from J, with 11 bases between. Germline CDR1 SGHRS, CDR2 YFSETQ. The CDR3 is CASSAGTSNEQFF. The CDR3 DNA reads as TGCGCCAGCAGCGCCGGGACGAGCAATGAGCAGTTCTTC.

This CDR3 is CASSGWVDYGYTF. CDR3 nucleotide sequence: TGTGCCAGCAGTGGCTGGGTTGACTATGGCTACACCTTC. The chain couples TRBV12-3 or TRBV12-4 to TRBJ1-2; D is unresolved. V shed 5 bases and J shed 3 bases, with 10 bases lying between them. This CDR3 has 13 residues.

This chain's CDR3 is CASSVEGTGLEKLFF. The DNA for the CDR3 is TGTGCCAGCAGCGTAGAAGGGACAGGGCTTGAAAAACTGTTTTTT. The genes are TRBV9 and TRBJ1-4; 9 bases map to TRBD1. The germline V gene encodes CDR1 SGDLS and CDR2 YYNGEE. V shed 0 bases and J 7 bases; nucleotides not matched to a gene: 4. There are 15 residues in the CDR3.

V is TRBV5-1 and J is TRBJ2-2; tentatively, D is TRBD1 (6 bases). Germline CDR1 SGHRS, CDR2 YFSETQ. Trimming took off 4 bases at V and 3 bases at J, with 10 bases between the two ends. CDR3 size: 14 residues. The CDR3 protein is CASSQGQHTGELFF. The CDR3 bases are TGCGCCAGCAGCCAGGGGCAGCACACCGGGGAGCTGTTTTTT.